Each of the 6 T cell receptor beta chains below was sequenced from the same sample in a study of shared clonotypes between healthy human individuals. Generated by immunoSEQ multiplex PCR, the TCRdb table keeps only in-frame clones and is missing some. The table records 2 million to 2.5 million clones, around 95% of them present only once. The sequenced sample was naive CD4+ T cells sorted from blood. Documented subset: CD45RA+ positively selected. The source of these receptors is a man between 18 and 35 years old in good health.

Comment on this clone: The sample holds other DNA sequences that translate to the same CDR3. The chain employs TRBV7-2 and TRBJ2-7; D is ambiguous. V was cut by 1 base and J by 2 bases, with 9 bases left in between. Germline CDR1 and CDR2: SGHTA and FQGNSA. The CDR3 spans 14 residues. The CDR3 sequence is CASSLEGGTYEQYF. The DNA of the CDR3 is TGTGCCAGCAGCTTAGAGGGCGGCACCTACGAGCAGTACTTC. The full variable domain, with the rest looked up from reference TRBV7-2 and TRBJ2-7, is GAGVSQSPSNKVTEKGKDVELRCDPISGHTALYWYRQSLGQGLEFLIYFQGNSAPDKSGLPSDRFSAERTGGSVSTLTIQRTQQEDSAVYLCASSLEGGTYEQYFGPGTRLTVT.

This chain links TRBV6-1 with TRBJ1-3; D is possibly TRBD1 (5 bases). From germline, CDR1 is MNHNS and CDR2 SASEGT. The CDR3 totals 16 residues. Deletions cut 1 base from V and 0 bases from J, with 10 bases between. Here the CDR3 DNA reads TGTGCCAGCAGTGAAGAGGCAGGGTCCTCTGGAAACACCATATATTTT. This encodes CASSEEAGSSGNTIYF.

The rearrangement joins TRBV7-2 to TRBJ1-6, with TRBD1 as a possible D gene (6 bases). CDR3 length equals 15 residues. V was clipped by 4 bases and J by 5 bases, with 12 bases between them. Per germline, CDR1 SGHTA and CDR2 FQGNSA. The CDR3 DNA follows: TGTGCCAGCAGCTGGGGGGGCAGGAATAATTCACCCCTCCACTTT. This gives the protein CASSWGGRNNSPLHF. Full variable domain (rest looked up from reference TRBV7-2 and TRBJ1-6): GAGVSQSPSNKVTEKGKDVELRCDPISGHTALYWYRQSLGQGLEFLIYFQGNSAPDKSGLPSDRFSAERTGGSVSTLTIQRTQQEDSAVYLCASSWGGRNNSPLHFGNGTRLTVT.

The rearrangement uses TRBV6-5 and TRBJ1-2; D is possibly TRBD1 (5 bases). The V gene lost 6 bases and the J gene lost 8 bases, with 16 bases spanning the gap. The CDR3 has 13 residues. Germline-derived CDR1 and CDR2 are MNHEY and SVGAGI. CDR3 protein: CASRRDAIEGYTF. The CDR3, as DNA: TGTGCCAGCAGAAGGGACGCGATCGAGGGCTACACCTTC.

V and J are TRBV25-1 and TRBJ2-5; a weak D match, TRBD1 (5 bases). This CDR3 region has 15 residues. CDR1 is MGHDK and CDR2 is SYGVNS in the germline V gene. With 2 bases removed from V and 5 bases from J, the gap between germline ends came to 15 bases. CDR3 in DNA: TGTGCCAGCAGTGAAAGGGGCGCAGTGTTGGAGACCCAGTACTTC. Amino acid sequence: CASSERGAVLETQYF.

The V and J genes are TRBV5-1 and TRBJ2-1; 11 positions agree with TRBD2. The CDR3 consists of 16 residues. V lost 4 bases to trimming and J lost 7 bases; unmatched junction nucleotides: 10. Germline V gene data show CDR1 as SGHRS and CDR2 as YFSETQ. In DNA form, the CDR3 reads TGCGCCAGCAGCCAGGAGGGACTAGCGGCCCCAAATGAGCAGTTCTTC. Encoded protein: CASSQEGLAAPNEQFF.